The rows below give T cell receptor beta chains drawn from one sample of a study of Ad26.COV2.S vaccination and SARS-CoV-2 variants. TCRdb's table, derived via immunoSEQ multiplex PCR, lists solely in-frame clones and lacks some. The repertoire includes some 390,000 clones, around 89% of them detected once, and 1.9% sits in the top ten. Sequenced material: peripheral blood, taken in a trial of Ad26.COV2.S vaccine versus placebo. The receptors here all came from a person aged 18-60 years who received the Ad26.COV2.S COVID-19 vaccine or a placebo. The CDR3 runs from the conserved cysteine through the conserved F or W. The D gene is left open where the match is weak. Clone size, where shown, is once, few, many, or a class for clones that have expanded.

CDR3 length,clone size,J gene,V gene,D gene,CDR3 DNA,CDR3 protein
16,NA,TRBJ2-5,TRBV29-1,NA,TGCAGCGTTGCCCGGGGGACGTTGGGGGGTCAGGAGACCCAGTACTTC,CSVARGTLGGQETQYF
13,NA,TRBJ2-1,TRBV12-3/TRBV12-4,NA,TGTGCCAGCAGTTTTGGGCTAGTCAATGAGCAGTTCTTC,CASSFGLVNEQFF
15,NA,TRBJ2-7,TRBV6-5,TRBD1,TGTGCCAGCAGCGCCGCAGGGGGCGATACTTGGGAGCAGTACTTC,CASSAAGGDTWEQYF
14,once,TRBJ1-4,TRBV6-5,TRBD1,TGTGCCAGCAGCCAGGGGGGTCCTAATGAAAAACTGTTTTTT,CASSQGGPNEKLFF
12,NA,TRBJ1-1,TRBV5-5,TRBD1,TGTGCCACCAGACAGGGGAACACTGAAGCTTTCTTT,CATRQGNTEAFF
17,NA,TRBJ2-1,TRBV7-2,TRBD2,TGTGCCAGCAGCTTAGTAGGGACTAGCGGGATGAAGGGGGAGCAGTTCTTC,CASSLVGTSGMKGEQFF
16,NA,TRBJ2-5,TRBV5-1,TRBD1,TGCGCCAGCAGCTTGGATGGACAGGGGGTAGGAGAGACCCAGTACTTC,CASSLDGQGVGETQYF
15,NA,TRBJ2-1,TRBV30,NA,TGTGCCTATGAGTCTAGGACCGCACCTTACAATGAGCAGTTCTTC,CAYESRTAPYNEQFF
13,NA,TRBJ2-7,TRBV5-1,NA,TGCGCCAGCAGCCGCGCCCAGGGTTACGAGCAGTACTTC,CASSRAQGYEQYF
13,NA,TRBJ2-3,TRBV2,NA,TGTGCCAGCGTCAGAGGTAGCACAGATACGCAGTATTTT,CASVRGSTDTQYF
16,NA,TRBJ2-7,TRBV6-2/TRBV6-3,NA,TGTGCCAGCAGTATATCGCAGACACGGAACTCCTACGAGCAGTACTTC,CASSISQTRNSYEQYF
13,NA,TRBJ1-1,TRBV2,NA,TGTGCCAGCATGAGGGCCCCAGGCACTGAAGCTTTCTTT,CASMRAPGTEAFF
14,NA,TRBJ2-7,TRBV18,TRBD1,TGTGCCAGCTCACCCCTACAGGGGACCTACGAGCAGTACTTC,CASSPLQGTYEQYF
18,NA,TRBJ2-1,TRBV19,TRBD2,TGTGCCAGCAGGAGGGGACTAGCGGGAGGGCAAGGCTACAATGAGCAGTTCTTC,CASRRGLAGGQGYNEQFF
15,NA,TRBJ2-2,TRBV6-5,TRBD1,TGTGCCAGCAAATTGGGGACAGGGATGGCCGGGGAGCTGTTTTTT,CASKLGTGMAGELFF
15,NA,TRBJ2-1,TRBV7-7,NA,TGTGCCAGCAGCCCACTCGAGTCGGCTACCGATGAGCAGTTCTTC,CASSPLESATDEQFF
16,NA,TRBJ1-6,TRBV30,NA,TGTGCCTGGAGCTACCCGCGGCCCCAACGGGATTCACCCCTCCACTTT,CAWSYPRPQRDSPLHF
13,NA,TRBJ2-7,TRBV6-6,TRBD1,TGTGCCAGCAGTCCGAGGGGGCTTAACGAGCAGTACTTC,CASSPRGLNEQYF
13,NA,TRBJ1-2,TRBV19,NA,TGTGCCAGTAGTAAGGCAGAAAACTATGGCTACACCTTC,CASSKAENYGYTF
13,NA,TRBJ2-1,TRBV7-2,NA,TGTGCCAGCAGAGTCGGGCCATCCAATGAGCAGTTCTTC,CASRVGPSNEQFF
11,NA,TRBJ2-1,TRBV28,NA,TGTGCCAGCAGCCCTCGGGGGCAGCAGTTCTTC,CASSPRGQQFF
14,NA,TRBJ2-5,TRBV28,NA,TGTGCCAGCAGCCCTATTGGCAGGGTGAAGACCCAGTACTTC,CASSPIGRVKTQYF
13,NA,TRBJ1-3,TRBV3-1/TRBV3-2,NA,TGTGCCAGCAGCCGCCCGGGGAGAAACACCATATATTTT,CASSRPGRNTIYF
14,NA,TRBJ2-3,TRBV7-2,NA,TGTGCCAGCAGCCCCCGCCCCCGCACAGATACGCAGTATTTT,CASSPRPRTDTQYF
15,NA,TRBJ2-7,TRBV28,NA,TGTGCCAGCAGAAGGGGAGGAACGCCTACGTGGGAGCAGTACTTC,CASRRGGTPTWEQYF
13,once,TRBJ1-1,TRBV5-8,NA,TGTGCCAGCAGCTTGGAAGTCTCCACTGAAGCTTTCTTT,CASSLEVSTEAFF
12,few,TRBJ2-7,TRBV12-3/TRBV12-4,NA,TGTGCCAGCAGTTTCGCAGGGAACGAGCAGTACTTC,CASSFAGNEQYF
14,NA,TRBJ1-5,TRBV6-5,TRBD1,TGTGCCAGCAGTCCCGGGACAGGCGATCAGCCCCAGCATTTT,CASSPGTGDQPQHF
15,NA,TRBJ2-5,TRBV5-1,TRBD1,TGCGCCAGCAGCTTTACATCCACAGGGGGAGAGACCCAGTACTTC,CASSFTSTGGETQYF
15,few,TRBJ2-7,TRBV6-2/TRBV6-3,NA,TGTGCCAGCAGTTATAGGAGGGACTTCACCTACGAGCAGTACTTC,CASSYRRDFTYEQYF
17,NA,TRBJ2-3,TRBV3-1/TRBV3-2,TRBD1,TGTGCCAGCAGCCCGGCCCAGAGCGACAGGGCCACAGATACGCAGTATTTT,CASSPAQSDRATDTQYF
16,NA,TRBJ2-2,TRBV11-2,NA,TGTGCCAGCACACCGCCGGTGGGGCATAACACCGGGGAGCTGTTTTTT,CASTPPVGHNTGELFF
18,NA,TRBJ2-7,TRBV18,TRBD2,TGTGCCAGCTCACCCGGGACAGCGACTAGCGGGAGGTCGTACGAGCAGTACTTC,CASSPGTATSGRSYEQYF
13,once,TRBJ1-5,TRBV6-5,NA,TGTGCCAGCAGTTACGCGGGCAATCAGCCCCAGCATTTT,CASSYAGNQPQHF
16,NA,TRBJ2-3,TRBV6-1,NA,TGTGCCAGCAGTGAAGCAACACTCCTCGGGGCAGATACGCAGTATTTT,CASSEATLLGADTQYF
14,once,TRBJ2-5,TRBV19,TRBD2,TGTGCCAGTAGTCAGGCTAGCGGGCGAGAGACCCAGTACTTC,CASSQASGRETQYF
13,NA,TRBJ2-2,TRBV9,NA,TGTGCCAGCAGCCCCCGTCGCACCGGGGAGCTGTTTTTT,CASSPRRTGELFF
14,NA,TRBJ1-5,TRBV11-2,NA,TGTGCCAGCAGCTTGTGGGGGCCCAATCAGCCCCAGCATTTT,CASSLWGPNQPQHF
16,NA,TRBJ1-1,TRBV13,NA,TGTGCCAGCAGCTTAGTAGGGGGGGCGAGGAACACTGAAGCTTTCTTT,CASSLVGGARNTEAFF
16,NA,TRBJ2-4,TRBV5-1,TRBD1,TGCGCCAGCAGCTTATCAATTGGACAGGGCTTTGACATTCAGTACTTC,CASSLSIGQGFDIQYF
14,NA,TRBJ2-5,TRBV15,TRBD2,TGTGCCACCCGACTAGCGGGAGGTCTCGAGACCCAGTACTTC,CATRLAGGLETQYF
14,NA,TRBJ2-2,TRBV5-4,NA,TGTGCCAGCAGTAATGACCAGAACACCGGGGAGCTGTTTTTT,CASSNDQNTGELFF
14,once,TRBJ2-1,TRBV19,NA,TGTGCCAGTAGCCTACCGGGACCACACAATGAGCAGTTCTTC,CASSLPGPHNEQFF
16,NA,TRBJ1-5,TRBV6-4,NA,TGTGCCAGCAGTGGTAACTCAGAGCATAGCAATCAGCCCCAGCATTTT,CASSGNSEHSNQPQHF
14,few,TRBJ2-7,TRBV7-2,NA,TGTGCCAGCAGCTTTGGGGGGGGCGGATACGAGCAGTACTTC,CASSFGGGGYEQYF
14,once,TRBJ2-5,TRBV24-1,TRBD1,TGTGCCACCAGTGATTCCGACAGGGAAGAGACCCAGTACTTC,CATSDSDREETQYF
11,NA,TRBJ2-7,TRBV12-3/TRBV12-4,NA,TGTGCCAGCAGCCGGTCCCCCGAGCAGTACTTC,CASSRSPEQYF
13,NA,TRBJ1-1,TRBV15,NA,TGTGCCACCAGCAGAGATGGTCTGAATGAAGCTTTCTTT,CATSRDGLNEAFF
16,NA,TRBJ2-3,TRBV14,NA,TGTGCCAGCAGCCAGGAGAGACTACGGGCAACAGATACGCAGTATTTT,CASSQERLRATDTQYF
14,NA,TRBJ2-5,TRBV9,NA,TGTGCCAGCAGCGTAGAAGGCAGAGACGAGACCCAGTACTTC,CASSVEGRDETQYF
15,NA,TRBJ1-1,TRBV7-2,TRBD1,TGTGCCAGCAGCCCCTTCCGACAGGGGAACACTGAAGCTTTCTTT,CASSPFRQGNTEAFF
13,NA,TRBJ1-1,TRBV7-9,TRBD1,TGTGCCAGCAGCTCAACAGGGGTAACTGAAGCTTTCTTT,CASSSTGVTEAFF
14,once,TRBJ2-2,TRBV2,TRBD2,TGTGCCAGGGGGACTAGCGCGAACACCGGGGAGCTGTTTTTT,CARGTSANTGELFF